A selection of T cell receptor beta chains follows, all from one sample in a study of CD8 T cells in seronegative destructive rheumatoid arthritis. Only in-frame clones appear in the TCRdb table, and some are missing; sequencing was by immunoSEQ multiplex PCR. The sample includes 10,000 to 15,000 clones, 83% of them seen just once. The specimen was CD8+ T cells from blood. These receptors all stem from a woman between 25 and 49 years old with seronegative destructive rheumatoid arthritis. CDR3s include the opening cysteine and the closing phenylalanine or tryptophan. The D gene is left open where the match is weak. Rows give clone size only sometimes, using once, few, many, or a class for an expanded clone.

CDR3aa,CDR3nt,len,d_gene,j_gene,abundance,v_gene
CASSVTGFDRPNEKLFF,TGTGCCAGCAGCGTAACGGGCTTTGACAGACCTAATGAAAAACTGTTTTTT,17,.,TRBJ1-4,.,TRBV9
CATRRGGAEKLFF,TGTGCCACCAGGAGGGGGGGAGCTGAAAAACTGTTTTTT,13,.,TRBJ1-4,few,TRBV15
CASSSGHPGYNEQFF,TGTGCCAGCAGTTCGGGACACCCCGGCTACAATGAGCAGTTCTTC,15,.,TRBJ2-1,.,TRBV6-5
CASSLGLAGQGTQYF,TGTGCCAGCAGCCTCGGACTAGCGGGACAAGGGACCCAGTACTTC,15,TRBD2,TRBJ2-5,.,TRBV11-2
CASRALGSVPMGDTQYF,TGTGCCAGCAGGGCCTTGGGTAGCGTGCCTATGGGGGATACGCAGTATTTT,17,.,TRBJ2-3,once,TRBV2
CASSDQLAGVSDTQYF,TGTGCCAGCAGTGATCAACTAGCGGGGGTATCAGATACGCAGTATTTT,16,TRBD2,TRBJ2-3,.,TRBV25-1
CASSFQDTPNTGELFF,TGTGCCAGCAGCTTTCAGGACACCCCGAACACCGGGGAGCTGTTTTTT,16,.,TRBJ2-2,.,TRBV7-8
CASSDPAEEMSVGYTF,TGTGCCAGCAGTGACCCGGCAGAGGAAATGTCCGTCGGCTACACCTTC,16,.,TRBJ1-2,.,TRBV2
CASSLGQGLGNTIYF,TGCGCCAGCAGCTTGGGGCAGGGCCTGGGAAACACCATATATTTT,15,.,TRBJ1-3,.,TRBV5-1
CASSQNPSGGSGEQFF,TGTGCCAGCAGCCAAAATCCGAGCGGGGGGTCAGGAGAGCAGTTCTTC,16,TRBD2,TRBJ2-1,.,TRBV6-4
CASSFSVYEAFF,TGTGCCAGCAGCTTCTCCGTGTATGAAGCTTTCTTT,12,.,TRBJ1-1,.,TRBV5-6
CASSEGQGPSEAFF,TGTGCCAGCAGTGAGGGACAGGGCCCCTCTGAAGCTTTCTTT,14,TRBD1,TRBJ1-1,.,TRBV2
CASSERLAEAFF,TGTGCCAGCAGTGAGAGATTGGCTGAAGCTTTCTTT,12,.,TRBJ1-1,.,TRBV2
CASSIALDIQYF,TGTGCCAGTAGTATTGCACTAGACATTCAGTACTTC,12,.,TRBJ2-4,.,TRBV19
CASSSGQSETQYF,TGTGCCAGCAGTTCGGGACAGTCAGAGACCCAGTACTTC,13,TRBD1,TRBJ2-5,once,TRBV28
CASSESAYLQQYF,TGTGCCAGCAGTGAATCTGCGTATCTCCAGCAGTACTTC,13,.,TRBJ2-7,.,TRBV2
CASSQEAPGEFGNTIYF,TGCGCCAGCAGCCAAGAGGCCCCAGGGGAATTTGGAAACACCATATATTTT,17,.,TRBJ1-3,.,TRBV4-1
CASSFANNPEKLFF,TGTGCCAGCAGTTTCGCAAACAACCCGGAAAAACTGTTTTTT,14,.,TRBJ1-4,.,TRBV28
CASSPRGGSSKIDGYTF,TGCGCCAGCAGCCCCAGAGGCGGGTCCTCGAAAATCGATGGCTACACCTTC,17,.,TRBJ1-2,.,TRBV4-1
CASLPGLYGQGNYGYTF,TGTGCCAGCCTCCCCGGGTTGTACGGACAGGGTAACTATGGCTACACCTTC,17,TRBD1,TRBJ1-2,.,TRBV7-9
CSVHLSGWVNTEAFF,TGCAGCGTTCACTTATCAGGCTGGGTGAACACTGAAGCTTTCTTT,15,.,TRBJ1-1,few,TRBV29-1
CASSLPDRGYTGELFF,TGTGCCAGCAGTCTTCCTGACAGGGGTTACACCGGGGAGCTGTTTTTT,16,TRBD1,TRBJ2-2,.,TRBV7-9
CASRSGQVANTEAFF,TGTGCCAGCAGGTCGGGACAGGTTGCGAACACTGAAGCTTTCTTT,15,TRBD1,TRBJ1-1,.,TRBV27
CATRGSYNEQFF,TGTGCCACCCGCGGGTCCTACAATGAGCAGTTCTTC,12,.,TRBJ2-1,.,TRBV2
CASSLRPPDRRHYEQYF,TGCGCCAGCAGCCTCAGGCCTCCGGACAGGAGACACTACGAGCAGTACTTC,17,TRBD1,TRBJ2-7,few,TRBV4-1
CASSGLAGSTDTQYF,TGTGCCAGCAGTGGGCTAGCGGGGAGCACAGATACGCAGTATTTT,15,TRBD2,TRBJ2-3,few,TRBV6-4
CASSYSLAGYYNEQFF,TGTGCCAGCAGTTACTCTCTAGCGGGCTATTACAATGAGCAGTTCTTC,16,TRBD2,TRBJ2-1,.,TRBV6-6
CASSLDRVILDPDTQYF,TGTGCCAGCAGCTTGGATCGGGTGATCCTAGACCCAGATACGCAGTATTTT,17,.,TRBJ2-3,.,TRBV5-5
CASSPTPGRTEKLFF,TGTGCCAGCAGTCCTACTCCAGGGAGGACTGAAAAACTGTTTTTT,15,.,TRBJ1-4,.,TRBV28
CASSPNRGRNTEAFF,TGTGCCAGCAGCCCTAACAGGGGGAGGAACACTGAAGCTTTCTTT,15,TRBD1,TRBJ1-1,.,TRBV7-3
CASSSGQLNTGELFF,TGTGCCAGCAGCTCGGGACAGTTGAACACCGGGGAGCTGTTTTTT,15,TRBD1,TRBJ2-2,.,TRBV7-9
CASSLYRTGELFF,TGTGCCAGCAGTTTATATCGGACCGGGGAGCTGTTTTTT,13,.,TRBJ2-2,.,TRBV28
CASSPSGGTDTQYF,TGCGCCAGCAGTCCTAGCGGTGGGACAGATACGCAGTATTTT,14,TRBD2,TRBJ2-3,.,TRBV5-1
CAISEGHFNTEAFF,TGTGCCATCAGTGAGGGACACTTTAACACTGAAGCTTTCTTT,14,.,TRBJ1-1,.,TRBV10-3
CASSRTSGNNEQFF,TGTGCCAGCAGCCGTACTAGCGGGAACAATGAGCAGTTCTTC,14,TRBD2,TRBJ2-1,.,TRBV7-9
CACAGTDTQYF,TGTGCTTGCGCGGGCACAGATACGCAGTATTTT,11,.,TRBJ2-3,.,TRBV7-9
CASSLGQGATDTQYF,TGTGCCAGCAGTCTCGGACAGGGGGCCACAGATACGCAGTATTTT,15,TRBD1,TRBJ2-3,.,TRBV27
CSARGNGQFF,TGCAGCGCCAGGGGAAATGGGCAGTTCTTC,10,.,TRBJ2-1,.,TRBV29-1
CASSFGYGVNTEAFF,TGCGCCAGCAGCTTTGGGTACGGGGTCAACACTGAAGCTTTCTTT,15,.,TRBJ1-1,.,TRBV5-1
CASSPRDTQYF,TGTGCCAGCAGTCCTAGGGATACGCAGTATTTT,11,.,TRBJ2-3,.,TRBV2
CASSLGANTEAFF,TGTGCCAGCAGCTTGGGCGCGAACACTGAAGCTTTCTTT,13,.,TRBJ1-1,.,TRBV5-4
CASSSDSIYRGGSYGYTF,TGCGCCAGCAGCTCGGACTCCATTTACAGGGGAGGAAGCTATGGCTACACCTTC,18,TRBD1,TRBJ1-2,.,TRBV5-1
CASNTYEKLFF,TGCGCCAGCAACACCTATGAAAAACTGTTTTTT,11,.,TRBJ1-4,.,TRBV10-1
CASSVLGASSNQPQHF,TGTGCCAGCAGTGTACTGGGGGCCAGTAGCAATCAGCCCCAGCATTTT,16,.,TRBJ1-5,.,TRBV6-1
CASLPGTNTEAFF,TGTGCCAGCCTTCCGGGTACCAACACTGAAGCTTTCTTT,13,.,TRBJ1-1,.,TRBV6-1
CASMGQGVAKLFF,TGTGCCAGTATGGGACAGGGTGTTGCAAAACTGTTTTTT,13,TRBD1,TRBJ1-4,.,TRBV19
CASSPRPGQGESTQYF,TGTGCCAGCAGTCCGCGACCGGGACAGGGGGAGTCGACCCAGTACTTC,16,TRBD1,TRBJ2-5,.,TRBV28
CASSLVLTHEQYF,TGTGCCAGCAGCTTAGTACTAACCCACGAGCAGTACTTC,13,.,TRBJ2-7,once,TRBV7-9
CASKDGGARNTGELFF,TGTGCCAGCAAGGACGGGGGGGCCCGGAACACCGGGGAGCTGTTTTTT,16,TRBD2,TRBJ2-2,.,TRBV2
CASSLLVAGDTQYF,TGCGCCAGCAGCTTGTTGGTGGCTGGAGATACGCAGTATTTT,14,.,TRBJ2-3,.,TRBV5-1
CASDNLADSGANVLTF,TGTGCCAGTGATAACTTGGCGGACTCTGGGGCCAACGTCCTGACTTTC,16,.,TRBJ2-6,.,TRBV7-6
CASSWGGTDTQYF,TGTGCCAGCAGTTGGGGGGGCACAGATACGCAGTATTTT,13,.,TRBJ2-3,once,TRBV27
CASSTGTPEAFF,TGTGCCAGCAGCACCGGGACACCAGAAGCTTTCTTT,12,.,TRBJ1-1,once,TRBV5-6
CASSGGNEQFF,TGTGCCAGCAGCGGGGGAAATGAGCAGTTCTTC,11,.,TRBJ2-1,.,TRBV6-6
CASSYVRAGGNSPLHF,TGTGCCAGCAGTTACGTCCGGGCAGGGGGCAATTCACCCCTCCACTTT,16,TRBD1,TRBJ1-6,.,TRBV6-5
CASSLGAGGWGETQYF,TGTGCCAGCAGCTTAGGAGCGGGGGGATGGGGAGAGACCCAGTACTTC,16,TRBD2,TRBJ2-5,.,TRBV27
CASSLVRGATGELFF,TGCGCCAGCAGCTTGGTACGGGGGGCGACCGGGGAGCTGTTTTTT,15,.,TRBJ2-2,.,TRBV5-1
CASSEWPGSNYGYTF,TGTGCCAGCAGTGAATGGCCAGGGTCTAACTATGGCTACACCTTC,15,.,TRBJ1-2,.,TRBV2
CASSNPRDRGPLNEKLFF,TGTGCCAGCAGCAACCCCCGGGACAGGGGGCCATTGAATGAAAAACTGTTTTTT,18,TRBD1,TRBJ1-4,.,TRBV7-6
CASSMEGFTDTQYF,TGTGCCAGTAGTATGGAGGGATTCACAGATACGCAGTATTTT,14,.,TRBJ2-3,.,TRBV19